The clone carrying this TCR beta chain was observed at least ten times. TCRdb ran MiXCR on the RACE reads and lists one entry per CDR3 protein. There are 75,000 to 100,000 distinct CDR3 sequences in the sample; 7% to 10% occur only once, and 2% to 2.5% lies in the top ten. The data stem from a study of human T cells and chemical hapten exposure. Time point denoted: patch test 2, 6 weeks after DPC sensitization. Sample treatment: therapeutic diphenylcyclopropenone sensitization with weekly scalp DPC. CDR1 and CDR2 (germline): MNHEY, SVGAGI. The CDR3 runs 14 residues. V was trimmed by 2 bases and J by 9 bases, leaving 17 bases between them.

This TCR came from a woman between 35 and 50 years old with alopecia areata. Some clones in this sample may be carry-over from other donors' samples. This sequence joins TRBV6-5 and TRBJ2-7; either TRBD1 or TRBD2 may supply D (5 bases each). Sequenced material: whole blood, taken in connection with sensitization to the hapten diphenylcyclopropenone (DPC). The CDR3 here is CASSYAGTRQLQYF. The CDR3 DNA is TGTGCCAGCAGTTACGCAGGGACCCGTCAATTGCAGTACTTC.